These T cell receptor beta chains were read from a single sample in a study of CD8+ T cells in alopecia areata. Clones were read by immunoSEQ multiplex PCR, and TCRdb kept only the in-frame ones, dropping some. There are around 35,000 clones in the sample; around half occur only once, and under 2% lies in the top ten. Sequenced material: CD4+ Tregs sorted from blood. The receptors originated from a human donor with alopecia areata. Each CDR3 is given with its conserved first and last residue. A D gene is named only where the DNA matches it firmly. Part of the rows lack a size; the others show once, few, many or a class for expanded clones.

j_call: TRBJ1-3; clone_size: NA; v_call: TRBV5-4; d_call: NA; cdr3_aa: CANSGTIYF; cdr3_nt: TGTGCCAACAGCGGGACCATATATTTT
j_call: TRBJ2-5; clone_size: NA; v_call: TRBV7-2; d_call: NA; cdr3_aa: CASSGGIQETQYF; cdr3_nt: TGTGCCAGCAGCGGGGGGATCCAAGAGACCCAGTACTTC
j_call: TRBJ2-5; clone_size: NA; v_call: TRBV7-2; d_call: NA; cdr3_aa: CASSRSRGGETQYF; cdr3_nt: TGTGCCAGCAGCCGAAGCAGGGGAGGGGAGACCCAGTACTTC
j_call: TRBJ2-2; clone_size: once; v_call: TRBV9; d_call: TRBD2; cdr3_aa: CASSGVAGGQTGLFF; cdr3_nt: TGTGCCAGCAGCGGCGTAGCGGGGGGCCAGACGGGGCTGTTTTTT
j_call: TRBJ2-3; clone_size: NA; v_call: TRBV21-1; d_call: NA; cdr3_aa: CASSNATLADGTDTQYF; cdr3_nt: TGTGCCAGCAGCAACGCCACCCTAGCCGACGGCACAGATACGCAGTATTTT
j_call: TRBJ1-1; clone_size: NA; v_call: TRBV28; d_call: NA; cdr3_aa: CASSIDTAEAFF; cdr3_nt: TGTGCCAGCAGTATAGACACGGCTGAAGCTTTCTTT
j_call: TRBJ1-5; clone_size: once; v_call: TRBV30; d_call: TRBD1; cdr3_aa: CAWTNPGTVYNQPQHF; cdr3_nt: TGTGCCTGGACCAACCCCGGGACAGTGTACAATCAGCCCCAGCATTTT
j_call: TRBJ1-1; clone_size: NA; v_call: TRBV30; d_call: TRBD1; cdr3_aa: CAWNRGGNTEAFF; cdr3_nt: TGTGCCTGGAACAGGGGAGGGAACACTGAAGCTTTCTTT
j_call: TRBJ1-1; clone_size: NA; v_call: TRBV4-3; d_call: NA; cdr3_aa: CASSLGGTGTEAFF; cdr3_nt: TGCGCCAGCAGCCTTGGGGGTACAGGCACTGAAGCTTTCTTT
j_call: TRBJ2-2; clone_size: once; v_call: TRBV6-5; d_call: NA; cdr3_aa: CASGWTTNTGELFF; cdr3_nt: TGTGCCAGCGGGTGGACGACGAACACCGGGGAGCTGTTTTTT
j_call: TRBJ1-1; clone_size: NA; v_call: TRBV27; d_call: NA; cdr3_aa: CASSVLLGNTEAFF; cdr3_nt: TGTGCCAGCAGCGTCTTATTGGGTAACACTGAAGCTTTCTTT
j_call: TRBJ1-6; clone_size: NA; v_call: TRBV19; d_call: NA; cdr3_aa: CASTTGWASPLHF; cdr3_nt: TGTGCCAGTACTACAGGGTGGGCTTCACCCCTCCACTTT
j_call: TRBJ1-1; clone_size: few; v_call: TRBV4-2; d_call: NA; cdr3_aa: CASSQAAGSTFF; cdr3_nt: TGTGCCAGCAGCCAAGCGGCGGGATCGACCTTCTTT
j_call: TRBJ1-5; clone_size: once; v_call: TRBV7-9; d_call: NA; cdr3_aa: CASSLGSHQPQHF; cdr3_nt: TGTGCCAGCAGCTTAGGCAGCCACCAGCCCCAGCATTTT
j_call: TRBJ2-1; clone_size: NA; v_call: TRBV5-1; d_call: NA; cdr3_aa: CASMAGPPSSYNEQFF; cdr3_nt: TGCGCCAGCATGGCGGGGCCGCCTAGCTCCTACAATGAGCAGTTCTTC
j_call: TRBJ1-1; clone_size: NA; v_call: TRBV4-3; d_call: NA; cdr3_aa: CASSQDWTNTEAFF; cdr3_nt: TGCGCCAGCAGCCAAGATTGGACGAACACTGAAGCTTTCTTT
j_call: TRBJ1-1; clone_size: NA; v_call: TRBV7-9; d_call: NA; cdr3_aa: CASSLGTANTEAFF; cdr3_nt: TGTGCCAGCAGCTTAGGGACAGCGAACACTGAAGCTTTCTTT
j_call: TRBJ2-4; clone_size: NA; v_call: TRBV19; d_call: NA; cdr3_aa: CASSTASDSPKNIQYF; cdr3_nt: TGTGCCAGTAGTACCGCCTCGGACTCGCCCAAAAACATTCAGTACTTC
j_call: TRBJ2-1; clone_size: few; v_call: TRBV18; d_call: NA; cdr3_aa: CASSPRDEQFF; cdr3_nt: TGTGCCAGCTCACCTAGGGATGAGCAGTTCTTC
j_call: TRBJ2-1; clone_size: NA; v_call: TRBV18; d_call: TRBD2; cdr3_aa: CASSPIGGRAISEQFF; cdr3_nt: TGTGCCAGCTCACCAATTGGAGGGAGGGCCATCAGTGAGCAGTTCTTC
j_call: TRBJ2-3; clone_size: NA; v_call: TRBV30; d_call: NA; cdr3_aa: CATSSGAELTDTQYF; cdr3_nt: TGTGCCACGAGTTCAGGGGCAGAGCTTACAGATACGCAGTATTTT
j_call: TRBJ2-2; clone_size: NA; v_call: TRBV15; d_call: NA; cdr3_aa: CATSNYRGANGELFF; cdr3_nt: TGTGCCACCAGCAACTACCGGGGGGCGAACGGGGAGCTGTTTTTT
j_call: TRBJ2-3; clone_size: NA; v_call: TRBV7-9; d_call: NA; cdr3_aa: CASLGRSTDTQYF; cdr3_nt: TGTGCCAGCCTTGGGAGAAGCACAGATACGCAGTATTTT
j_call: TRBJ2-3; clone_size: medium-sized; v_call: TRBV7-2; d_call: TRBD1; cdr3_aa: CASSAGTGRSDTQYF; cdr3_nt: TGTGCCAGCAGCGCCGGGACAGGGAGGTCAGATACGCAGTATTTT
j_call: TRBJ2-7; clone_size: few; v_call: TRBV28; d_call: TRBD2; cdr3_aa: CASSSVLLASGSSYEQYF; cdr3_nt: TGTGCCAGCAGCTCCGTATTATTGGCTAGCGGAAGCTCCTACGAGCAGTACTTC
j_call: TRBJ2-3; clone_size: few; v_call: TRBV4-1; d_call: NA; cdr3_aa: CASSQDPGLYTDTQYF; cdr3_nt: TGCGCCAGCAGCCAAGATCCTGGACTCTACACAGATACGCAGTATTTT
j_call: TRBJ1-1; clone_size: NA; v_call: TRBV10-3; d_call: TRBD1; cdr3_aa: CAISESPGQGGTEAFF; cdr3_nt: TGTGCCATCAGTGAGTCCCCGGGACAGGGTGGGACTGAAGCTTTCTTT